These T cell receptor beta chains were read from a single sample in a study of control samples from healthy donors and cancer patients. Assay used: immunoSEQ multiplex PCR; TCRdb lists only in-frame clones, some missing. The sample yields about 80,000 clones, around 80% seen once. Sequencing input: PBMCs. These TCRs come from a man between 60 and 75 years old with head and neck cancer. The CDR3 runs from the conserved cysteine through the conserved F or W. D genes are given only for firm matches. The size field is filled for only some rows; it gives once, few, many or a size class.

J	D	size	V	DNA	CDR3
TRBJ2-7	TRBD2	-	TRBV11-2	TGTGCCAGCAGTGGACACGGGACTAGCAGACCCTACGAGCAGTACTTC	CASSGHGTSRPYEQYF
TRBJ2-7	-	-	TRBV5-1	TGCGCCAGCAGCTTAGGCGGGCTGGTAGGTGGCGAGCAGTACTTC	CASSLGGLVGGEQYF
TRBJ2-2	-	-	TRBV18	TGTGCCAGCTACGGCCCAGGGAATCGGGCCACCGGGGAGCTGTTTTTT	CASYGPGNRATGELFF
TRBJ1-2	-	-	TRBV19	TGTGCCAGTGGCCGGTCCTATGGCTACACCTTC	CASGRSYGYTF
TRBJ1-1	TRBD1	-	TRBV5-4	TGTGCCAGCAGCTTGGCCCCACAGGGGTGGGTCACTGAAGCTTTCTTT	CASSLAPQGWVTEAFF
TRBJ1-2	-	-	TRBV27	TGTGCCAGCAGTTTAGGAAGAACTAACTATGGCTACACCTTC	CASSLGRTNYGYTF
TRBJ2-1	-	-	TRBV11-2	TGTGCCAGCAGCTCGTTCAGGGGAATGAGAAACAATGAGCAGTTCTTC	CASSSFRGMRNNEQFF
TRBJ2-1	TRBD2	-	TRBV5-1	TGCGCCAGCAGCCTGGGACTAGCGGGGATCAATGAGCAGTTCTTC	CASSLGLAGINEQFF
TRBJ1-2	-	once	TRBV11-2	TGTGCCAGCAGCTCACAAGGGGTTAGCTATGGCTACACCTTC	CASSSQGVSYGYTF
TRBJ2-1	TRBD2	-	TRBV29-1	TGCAGCGTTGAAGGCCTAGCGGGGGGTGAGCAGTTCTTC	CSVEGLAGGEQFF
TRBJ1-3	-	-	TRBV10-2	TGCGCCAGCAGTGAGGTGCTCGAGAGAGCCATATATTTT	CASSEVLERAIYF
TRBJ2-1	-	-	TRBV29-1	TGCAGCGCCAATGGGATTTCCTACAATGAGCAGTTCTTC	CSANGISYNEQFF
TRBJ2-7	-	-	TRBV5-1	TGCGCCAGCAGCCTAGGGACCTACGAGCAGTACTTC	CASSLGTYEQYF
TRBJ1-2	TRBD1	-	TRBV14	TGTGCCAGCAGCCAACATCGCCCGACAGGGGACTATGGCTACACCTTC	CASSQHRPTGDYGYTF
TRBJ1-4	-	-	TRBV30	TGTGCCTGGAGTGTACAAGGGGCGAATGAAAAACTGTTTTTT	CAWSVQGANEKLFF
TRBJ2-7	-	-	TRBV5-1	TGCGCCAGCAGCTTGTCCCAGACGAACACCTACGAGCAGTACTTC	CASSLSQTNTYEQYF
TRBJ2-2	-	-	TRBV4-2	TGTGCCAGCAGCCCCCTGGTCCGAGGGGAGCTGTTTTTT	CASSPLVRGELFF
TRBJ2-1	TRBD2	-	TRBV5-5	TGTGCCAGCAGCCAACTAGCGGGGTCCTACAATGAGCAGTTCTTC	CASSQLAGSYNEQFF
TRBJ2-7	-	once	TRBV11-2	TGTGCCAGCAGCTTAGCCTGGGACAACTCCTACGAGCAGTACTTC	CASSLAWDNSYEQYF
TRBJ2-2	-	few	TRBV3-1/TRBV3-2	TGTGCCAGCAGCCGCAACCGAGCGGTGACCGGGGAGCTGTTTTTT	CASSRNRAVTGELFF
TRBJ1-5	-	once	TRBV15	TGTGCCACCAGCAAATCCGGAGAGTATCAGCCCCAGCATTTT	CATSKSGEYQPQHF
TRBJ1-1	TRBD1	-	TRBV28	TGTGCCAGCAGTACAGGGGTCGTGTACACTGAAGCTTTCTTT	CASSTGVVYTEAFF
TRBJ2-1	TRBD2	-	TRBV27	TGTGCCAGCAGACGAGGGACTAGTTCTTACAATGAGCAGTTCTTC	CASRRGTSSYNEQFF
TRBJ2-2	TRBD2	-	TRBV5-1	TGCGCCAGCAGCGCCGGACTAGCGGGAGGGCCGGACGGGGAGCTGTTTTTT	CASSAGLAGGPDGELFF
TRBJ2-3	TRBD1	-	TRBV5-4	TGTGCCAGCAGCTCAGGGGGTCGCGCAGATACGCAGTATTTT	CASSSGGRADTQYF